The 21 T cell receptor beta chains given below trace back to one sample, sequenced in a study of identical twins. TCRdb reprocessed the 5' RACE reads via MiXCR and lists one record per CDR3 protein. The sample contains some 320,000 distinct CDR3 sequences, over 9% of which appear only once. This sample was also put to use in a study of yellow fever vaccine responses in identical twins.

The sequenced material came from CD8+ T cells sorted from blood. The source is a young woman in good health.

The rearrangement links TRBV6-1 to TRBJ2-5, with no clear D. Germline CDR1 and CDR2: MNHNS and SASEGT. The CDR3 sequence is 15 residues long. Trimming took 1 base from V and 4 from J, leaving 13 bases between them. CDR3 residues: CASSEEHRNLETQYF. The CDR3 DNA reads TGTGCCAGCAGTGAAGAGCACAGAAACCTAGAGACCCAGTACTTC.

This clonotype was seen many times. V usage is TRBV4-1 and J usage is TRBJ2-3; 8 bases match TRBD2. Germline loops: CDR1 MGHRA, CDR2 YSYEKL. V was pared by 3 bases and J by 3 bases, with 8 bases of the junction left unmatched. This CDR3 is 16 amino acids long. The CDR3 DNA reads TGCGCCAGCAGCCATCCCTCGGGAGGGGCAACAGATACGCAGTATTTT. This gives the protein CASSHPSGGATDTQYF.

This clonotype was counted a few times. V gene TRBV3-1 combines with J gene TRBJ2-2; unclear D gene. CDR1 and CDR2 (germline): LGHDT, YNNKEL (reference sequence). The CDR3 covers 16 residues. The V gene lost 2 bases and the J gene lost 5 bases, with 15 bases spanning the gap. The CDR3 DNA reads TGTGCCAGCAGCCAACCCCATCTAGTGGAGACCGGGGAGCTGTTTTTT. Its protein is CASSQPHLVETGELFF.

This clonotype was detected a few times. The chain couples TRBV10-1 to TRBJ2-2; 7 nucleotides agree with TRBD1. V trimming: 8 bases; J trimming: 4 bases; junction bases outside the gene matches: 10. This CDR3 is built from 15 residues. Germline CDR1 WNHNN, CDR2 SYGVQD (reference sequence). CDR3 DNA: TGCGCCAGCCGAGGACAGGACGACCTCACCGGGGAGCTGTTTTTT. This codes for CASRGQDDLTGELFF.

This clonotype occurred a few times. The CDR3 DNA is TGTGCCAGCAGCGCGCTAGCGGGGGGATTATCCACCGGGGAGCTGTTTTTT. Translating gives CASSALAGGLSTGELFF. The chain joins TRBV3-1 to TRBJ2-2, with 11 bases aligning to TRBD2. Losses at the gene ends were 5 bases for V and 4 bases for J; bases not matched to a gene: 9. There are 17 residues in the CDR3. Germline-derived CDR1 and CDR2 are LGHDT and YNNKEL (reference sequence).

The chain has TRBV15 and TRBJ2-3; D is undetermined. CDR1 and CDR2 (germline): LNHNV, YYDKDF (reference sequence). V lost 5 bases and J lost 1, with 10 bases in between. This CDR3 has 14 amino acids. CDR3 residues: CATSLRLGTDTQYF. The CDR3 coding sequence is TGTGCCACCAGCCTACGCCTCGGCACAGATACGCAGTATTTT. Complete variable domain (other parts from reference TRBV15 and TRBJ2-3): DAMVIQNPRYQVTQFGKPVTLSCSQTLNHNVMYWYQQKSSQAPKLLFHYYDKDFNNEADTPDNFQSRRPNTSFCFLDIRSPGLGDTAMYLCATSLRLGTDTQYFGPGTRLTVL.

This clonotype was picked up a small number of times. The rearrangement links TRBV29-1 to TRBJ2-7, with D hard to call. The length of the CDR3 is 11 residues. Germline V gives CDR1 SQVTM, CDR2 ANQGSEA. V was clipped by 3 bases and J by 4 bases, with 7 bases between them. The CDR3 loop is CSVEVGYEQYF. In DNA form, the CDR3 reads TGCAGCGTTGAGGTGGGGTACGAGCAGTACTTC.

This clonotype was detected a few times. CDR3 amino acids: CASTLGTFEPQHF. In nucleotides, the CDR3 is TGTGCCAGCACCTTAGGGACGTTTGAGCCCCAGCATTTT. The V and J genes are TRBV12-3 or TRBV12-4 and TRBJ1-5, with D possibly TRBD1 on 5 matching bases. Trimming removed 7 bases at V and 8 bases at J, with 15 bases between. This CDR3 comprises 13 residues.

This clonotype was observed a few times. V gene TRBV7-9 combines with J gene TRBJ2-7; 7 nucleotides line up with TRBD1. The CDR3 has 14 amino acids. Trimming cost V 0 bases and J 6 bases; bases outside gene matches: 5. Germline V lookup: CDR1 SEHNR, CDR2 FQNEAQ (reference sequence). CDR3 region: CASSLATGFGEQYF. The CDR3 coding sequence is TGTGCCAGCAGCTTAGCGACAGGGTTCGGCGAGCAGTACTTC. Based on the CDR3 plus reference TRBV7-9 and TRBJ2-7, the full variable domain is DTGVSQNPRHKITKRGQNVTFRCDPISEHNRLYWYRQTLGQGPEFLTYFQNEAQLEKSRLLSDRFSAERPKGSFSTLEIQRTEQGDSAMYLCASSLATGFGEQYFGPGTRLTVT.

The genes are TRBV7-6 and TRBJ1-4; D is unclear. Germline V CDR1 and CDR2: SGHVS, FNYEAQ. Trimming took 1 base from V and 3 from J, leaving 9 bases between them. This CDR3 spans 15 amino acids. Here the CDR3 reads CASSLGGRANEKLFF. For the CDR3, the DNA is TGTGCCAGCAGCTTAGGAGGGAGGGCTAATGAAAAACTGTTTTTT.

A few counts support this clonotype. The chain recombines TRBV5-1 with TRBJ2-5; no definite D call. There are 15 residues in the CDR3. Trimming removed 7 bases from V and 1 base from J, with 17 bases in between. Germline-derived CDR1 and CDR2 are SGHRS and YFSETQ. Here the CDR3 DNA reads TGCGCCAGCCACCCGAGTTGGGGTCCCCAAGAGACCCAGTACTTC. It codes for CASHPSWGPQETQYF. The variable domain in full, completed from reference TRBV5-1 and TRBJ2-5, reads KAGVTQTPRYLIKTRGQQVTLSCSPISGHRSVSWYQQTPGQGLQFLFEYFSETQRNKGNFPGRFSGRQFSNSRSEMNVSTLELGDSALYLCASHPSWGPQETQYFGPGTRLLVL.

The chain links TRBV7-9 to TRBJ2-3; D possibly corresponds to TRBD2 (6 bases). The CDR3 has 15 amino acids. CDR1 and CDR2 from the germline V gene are SEHNR and FQNEAQ (reference sequence). V shed 5 bases and J shed 2 bases, with 14 bases lying between them. Written as DNA, the CDR3 is TGTGCCAGCAGCCCCCGCGGGACCTTCACAGATACGCAGTATTTT. Protein: CASSPRGTFTDTQYF. The full variable domain, rest sourced from reference TRBV7-9 and TRBJ2-3, is DTGVSQNPRHKITKRGQNVTFRCDPISEHNRLYWYRQTLGQGPEFLTYFQNEAQLEKSRLLSDRFSAERPKGSFSTLEIQRTEQGDSAMYLCASSPRGTFTDTQYFGPGTRLTVL.

Many counts were recorded for this clonotype. V and J are TRBV10-2 and TRBJ2-3; TRBD1 agrees at 8 bases. Germline V lookup: CDR1 WSHSY, CDR2 SAAADI. CDR3 length equals 17 residues. V was pared by 6 bases and J by 4 bases, with 15 bases of the junction left unmatched. For the CDR3, the DNA is TGCGCCAGCAGGGGTGTGCCGGGACAGGCGTCGCCAGATACGCAGTATTTT. Its protein is CASRGVPGQASPDTQYF.

This clonotype was seen once. The CDR3 loop is CASICTSNNEQFF. In nucleotides, the CDR3 is TGCGCCAGCATCTGTACGTCAAACAATGAGCAGTTCTTC. The chain has TRBV5-1 and TRBJ2-1; D gene unclear. CDR3 length equals 13 residues. Germline values: CDR1 SGHRS, CDR2 YFSETQ. The V end was cut by 6 bases, the J end by 5 bases, with 12 bases between.

This clonotype appeared a few times. The V gene is TRBV4-1, the J gene TRBJ2-1, with TRBD1 identical over 8 bases. Germline V gives CDR1 MGHRA, CDR2 YSYEKL. After removal of 0 bases from V and 7 bases from J, the junction contained 11 bases not matched to a gene. CDR3 length: 17 residues. CDR3: CASSQELSTGARNEQFF. The CDR3 DNA sequence: TGCGCCAGCAGCCAAGAGTTGTCGACAGGGGCGCGAAATGAGCAGTTCTTC.

This clonotype was observed a handful of times. The chain couples TRBV28 to TRBJ2-7; perhaps TRBD1 as D (6 bases). CDR1 and CDR2 from the germline V gene are MDHEN and SYDVKM. V was shortened by 7 bases and J by 3 bases, with 13 bases between the two germline ends. The CDR3 loop spans 13 amino acids. The CDR3 region is CASTTGTIYEQYF. CDR3 DNA: TGTGCCAGCACTACAGGGACAATCTACGAGCAGTACTTC.

This clonotype was seen only a few times. The V call is TRBV4-1, the J call TRBJ1-2; no reliable D call. From germline, CDR1 is MGHRA and CDR2 YSYEKL. The CDR3 consists of 13 residues. Trimming took off 0 bases at V and 4 bases at J, with 6 bases between the two ends. The CDR3 nucleotides read TGCGCCAGCAGCCAAGAAGTGGCCTATGGCTACACCTTC. Its translation is CASSQEVAYGYTF.

This clonotype was counted many times. The chain links TRBV5-4 to TRBJ2-7, with TRBD2 matching over 9 bases. With 4 bases clipped from V and 4 bases from J, the junction kept 9 bases outside the gene matches. Germline V gives CDR1 SGHNT, CDR2 YYREEE (reference sequence). The CDR3 covers 15 residues. The CDR3 bases are TGTGCCAGCAGCCCCTTCCGCGGGGGGGGGTACGAGCAGTACTTC. This codes for CASSPFRGGGYEQYF.

This clonotype was seen many times. This sequence joins TRBV5-1 and TRBJ2-3, with no clear D. Germline V gene sequence: CDR1 SGHRS, CDR2 YFSETQ. The ends were cut back, 0 bases at V and 0 bases at J, with 8 bases in the middle. This CDR3 spans 15 amino acids. CDR3 in amino acids: CASSLELVSTDTQYF. The CDR3 DNA sequence: TGCGCCAGCAGCTTGGAACTGGTGAGCACAGATACGCAGTATTTT.

This chain connects TRBV11-2 to TRBJ2-1; D may be TRBD2 (5 bases). The CDR3 covers 19 residues. Trimming shortened V by 4 bases and J by 9 bases, and 31 bases separated the two germline ends. Germline CDR1 SGHAT, CDR2 FQNNGV. The CDR3 protein is CASSSWGGGPHRVYVEQFF. The CDR3 DNA follows: TGTGCCAGCAGCTCGTGGGGTGGCGGGCCTCATCGGGTTTACGTTGAGCAGTTCTTC.

The chain joins TRBV7-9 to TRBJ2-3, with D possibly called TRBD1 or TRBD2 (5 bases each). The CDR3 contains 14 residues. V lost 5 bases, J lost 4 bases, and 13 bases lay in between. Germline CDR1 SEHNR, CDR2 FQNEAQ (reference sequence). The CDR3 spells CASSPGLGADTQYF. DNA for the CDR3: TGTGCCAGCAGCCCTGGACTGGGGGCAGATACGCAGTATTTT. The full variable domain, rest sourced from reference TRBV7-9 and TRBJ2-3, is DTGVSQNPRHKITKRGQNVTFRCDPISEHNRLYWYRQTLGQGPEFLTYFQNEAQLEKSRLLSDRFSAERPKGSFSTLEIQRTEQGDSAMYLCASSPGLGADTQYFGPGTRLTVL.